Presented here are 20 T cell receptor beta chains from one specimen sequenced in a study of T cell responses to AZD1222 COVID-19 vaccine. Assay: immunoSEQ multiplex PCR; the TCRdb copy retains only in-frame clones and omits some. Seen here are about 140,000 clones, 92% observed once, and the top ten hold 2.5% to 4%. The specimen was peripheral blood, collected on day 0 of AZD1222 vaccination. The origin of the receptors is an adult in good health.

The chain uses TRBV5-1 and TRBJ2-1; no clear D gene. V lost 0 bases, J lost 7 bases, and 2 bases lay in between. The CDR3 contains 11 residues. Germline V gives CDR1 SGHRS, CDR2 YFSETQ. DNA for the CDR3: TGCGCCAGCAGCTTGGGGAATGAGCAGTTCTTC. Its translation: CASSLGNEQFF.

The CDR3 sequence is CASSPRGKTNEKLFF. The CDR3 nucleotides are TGTGCCAGCAGTCCAAGGGGTAAAACTAATGAAAAACTGTTTTTT. This sequence joins TRBV7-9 and TRBJ1-4; D possibly corresponds to TRBD1 (5 bases). CDR1 and CDR2 (germline): SEHNR, FQNEAQ (reference sequence). This CDR3 has 15 residues. V shed 6 bases and J shed 1 base, with 12 bases lying between them.

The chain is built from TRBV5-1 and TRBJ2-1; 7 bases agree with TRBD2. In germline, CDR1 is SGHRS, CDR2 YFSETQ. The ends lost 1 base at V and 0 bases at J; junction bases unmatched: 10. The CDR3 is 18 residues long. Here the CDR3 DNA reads TGCGCCAGCAGCTTGAGTAGCGGGCCCTCGGTCTCCTACAATGAGCAGTTCTTC. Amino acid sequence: CASSLSSGPSVSYNEQFF.

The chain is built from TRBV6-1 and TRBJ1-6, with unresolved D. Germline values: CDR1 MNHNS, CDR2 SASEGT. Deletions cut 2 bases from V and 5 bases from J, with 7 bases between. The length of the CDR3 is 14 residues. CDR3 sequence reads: CASSENSNNSPLHF. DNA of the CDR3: TGTGCCAGCAGTGAAAACAGCAATAATTCACCCCTCCACTTT.

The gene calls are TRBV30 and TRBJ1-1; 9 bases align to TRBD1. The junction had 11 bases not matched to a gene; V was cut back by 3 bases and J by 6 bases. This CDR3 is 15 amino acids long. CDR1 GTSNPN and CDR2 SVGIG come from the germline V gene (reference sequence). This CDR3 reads CAWRTGGQGIPEAFF. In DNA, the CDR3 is TGTGCCTGGAGGACAGGGGGTCAAGGGATCCCTGAAGCTTTCTTT.

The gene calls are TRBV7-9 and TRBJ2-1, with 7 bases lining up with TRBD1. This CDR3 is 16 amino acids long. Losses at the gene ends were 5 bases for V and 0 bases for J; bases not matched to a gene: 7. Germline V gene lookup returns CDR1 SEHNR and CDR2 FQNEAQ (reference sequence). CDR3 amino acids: CASSNTTGLSYNEQFF. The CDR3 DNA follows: TGTGCCAGCAGCAACACGACAGGGCTCTCCTACAATGAGCAGTTCTTC. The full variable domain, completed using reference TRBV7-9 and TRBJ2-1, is DTGVSQNPRHKITKRGQNVTFRCDPISEHNRLYWYRQTLGQGPEFLTYFQNEAQLEKSRLLSDRFSAERPKGSFSTLEIQRTEQGDSAMYLCASSNTTGLSYNEQFFGPGTRLTVL.

The CDR3 DNA follows: TGTGCCACCTTGGACAGGGCCTCCTACGAGCAGTACTTC. Residues: CATLDRASYEQYF. The chain couples TRBV6-5 to TRBJ2-7, with 8 bases identical to TRBD1. V was clipped by 10 bases and J by 0 bases; unmatched bases: 5. This CDR3 is 13 amino acids long. Germline V gene sequence: CDR1 MNHEY, CDR2 SVGAGI.

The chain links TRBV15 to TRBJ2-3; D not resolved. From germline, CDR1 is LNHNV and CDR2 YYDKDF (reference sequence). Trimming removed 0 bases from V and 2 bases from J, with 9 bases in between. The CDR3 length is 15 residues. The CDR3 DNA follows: TGTGCCACCAGCAGAGATGGGTATGTCACAGATACGCAGTATTTT. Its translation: CATSRDGYVTDTQYF.

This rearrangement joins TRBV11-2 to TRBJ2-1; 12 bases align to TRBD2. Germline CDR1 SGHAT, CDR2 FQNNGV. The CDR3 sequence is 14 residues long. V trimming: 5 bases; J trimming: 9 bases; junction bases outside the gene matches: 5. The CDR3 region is CASSRLAGVGEQFF. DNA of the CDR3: TGTGCCAGCAGCCGACTAGCGGGAGTAGGTGAGCAGTTCTTC.

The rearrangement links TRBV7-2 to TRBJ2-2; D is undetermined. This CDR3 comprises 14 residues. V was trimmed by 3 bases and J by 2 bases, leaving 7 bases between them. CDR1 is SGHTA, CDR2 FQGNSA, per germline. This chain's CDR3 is CASSFSPNTGELFF. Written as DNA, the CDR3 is TGTGCCAGCAGCTTCTCCCCCAACACCGGGGAGCTGTTTTTT.

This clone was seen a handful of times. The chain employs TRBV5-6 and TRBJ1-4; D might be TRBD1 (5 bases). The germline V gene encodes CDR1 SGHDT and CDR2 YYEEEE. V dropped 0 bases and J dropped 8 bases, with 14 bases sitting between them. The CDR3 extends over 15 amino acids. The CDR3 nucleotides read TGTGCCAGCAGCTTGGATTTGGGGGTGAACGAAAAACTGTTTTTT. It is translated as CASSLDLGVNEKLFF.

CDR3 sequence (DNA): TGTGCTAGTGCCTTGGGGGCTTACGGGAGGGCCTACGAGCAGTACTTC. Its protein product is CASALGAYGRAYEQYF. The chain is built from TRBV12-5 and TRBJ2-7, with TRBD2 identical over 8 bases. The CDR3 runs to 16 residues. The trim removed 7 bases at V and 2 bases at J, leaving 13 bases unmatched. Germline lookup yields CDR1 LGHNT and CDR2 FRNRAP.

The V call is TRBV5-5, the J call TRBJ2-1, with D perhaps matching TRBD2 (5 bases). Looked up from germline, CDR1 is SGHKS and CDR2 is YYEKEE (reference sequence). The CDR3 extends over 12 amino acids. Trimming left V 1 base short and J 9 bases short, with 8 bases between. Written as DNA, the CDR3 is TGTGCCAGCAGCTTGAGAGGGCCTGAGCAGTTCTTC. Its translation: CASSLRGPEQFF. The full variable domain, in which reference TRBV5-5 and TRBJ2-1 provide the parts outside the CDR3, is DAGVTQSPTHLIKTRGQQVTLRCSPISGHKSVSWYQQVLGQGPQFIFQYYEKEERGRGNFPDRFSARQFPNYSSELNVNALLLGDSALYLCASSLRGPEQFFGPGTRLTVL.

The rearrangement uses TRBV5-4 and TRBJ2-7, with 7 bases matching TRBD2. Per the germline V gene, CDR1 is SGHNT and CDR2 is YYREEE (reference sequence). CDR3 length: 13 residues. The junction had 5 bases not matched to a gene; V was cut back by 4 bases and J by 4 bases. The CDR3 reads CASSPTSEYEQYF. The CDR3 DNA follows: TGTGCCAGCAGCCCTACTAGCGAGTACGAGCAGTACTTC.

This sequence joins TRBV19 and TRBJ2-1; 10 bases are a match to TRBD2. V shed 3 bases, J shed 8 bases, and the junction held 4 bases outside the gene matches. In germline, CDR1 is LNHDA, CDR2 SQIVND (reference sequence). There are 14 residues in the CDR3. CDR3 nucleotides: TGTGCCAGTAGTATCACCGGGACTAGCGATGAGCAGTTCTTC. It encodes CASSITGTSDEQFF. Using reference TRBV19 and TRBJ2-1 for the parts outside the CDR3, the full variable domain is DGGITQSPKYLFRKEGQNVTLSCEQNLNHDAMYWYRQDPGQGLRLIYYSQIVNDFQKGDIAEGYSVSREKKESFPLTVTSAQKNPTAFYLCASSITGTSDEQFFGPGTRLTVL.

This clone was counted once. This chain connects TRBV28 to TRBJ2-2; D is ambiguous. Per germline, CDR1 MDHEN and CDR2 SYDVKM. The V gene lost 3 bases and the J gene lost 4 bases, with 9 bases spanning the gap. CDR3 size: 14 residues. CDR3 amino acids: CASSFQRFTGELFF. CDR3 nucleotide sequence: TGTGCCAGCAGTTTCCAGAGATTCACCGGGGAGCTGTTTTTT.

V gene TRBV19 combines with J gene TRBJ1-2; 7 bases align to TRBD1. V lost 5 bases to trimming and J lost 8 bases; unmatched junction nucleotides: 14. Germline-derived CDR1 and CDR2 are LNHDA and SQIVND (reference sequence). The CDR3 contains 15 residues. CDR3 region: CASSFLEGDRLGYTF. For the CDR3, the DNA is TGTGCCAGTAGTTTCCTTGAAGGGGACAGACTCGGCTACACCTTC.

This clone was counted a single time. The CDR3 nucleotides read TGTGCCAGCAGACCCCTCTCGGGGCCCGCTTATTTCGTGGATGAGCAGTTCTTC. Translation gives CASRPLSGPAYFVDEQFF. The genes are TRBV27 and TRBJ2-1; D is possibly TRBD1 or TRBD2 (5 bases each). With 6 bases removed from V and 8 bases from J, the gap between germline ends came to 29 bases. CDR3 length: 18 residues. Germline CDR1 is MNHEY and CDR2 is SMNVEV (reference sequence).

The CDR3 DNA reads TGTGCCAGTAGTAACCTAGCGGGACTCACAGATACGCAGTATTTT. It yields the protein CASSNLAGLTDTQYF. This rearrangement joins TRBV19 to TRBJ2-3, with TRBD2 matching over 9 bases. V lost 4 bases to trimming and J lost 2 bases; unmatched junction nucleotides: 4. The CDR3 consists of 15 residues. Germline values: CDR1 LNHDA, CDR2 SQIVND (reference sequence).

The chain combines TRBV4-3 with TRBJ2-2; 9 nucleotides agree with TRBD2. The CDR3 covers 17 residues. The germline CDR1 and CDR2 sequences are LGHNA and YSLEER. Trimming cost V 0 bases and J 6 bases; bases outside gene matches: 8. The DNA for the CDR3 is TGCGCCAGCAGCCAAGACCCGGGAGCGGGAGGCCCCGGGGAGCTGTTTTTT. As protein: CASSQDPGAGGPGELFF.